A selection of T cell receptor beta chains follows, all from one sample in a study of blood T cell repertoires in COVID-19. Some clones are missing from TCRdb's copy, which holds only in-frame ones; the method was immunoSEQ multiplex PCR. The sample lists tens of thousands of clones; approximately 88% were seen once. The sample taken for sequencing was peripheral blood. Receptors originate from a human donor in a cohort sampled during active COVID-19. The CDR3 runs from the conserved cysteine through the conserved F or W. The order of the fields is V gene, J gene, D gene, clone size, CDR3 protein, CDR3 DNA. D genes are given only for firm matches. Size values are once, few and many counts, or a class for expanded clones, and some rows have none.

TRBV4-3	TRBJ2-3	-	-	CASSQVLQRVWTDTQYF	TGCGCCAGCAGCCAAGTCCTTCAGCGGGTGTGGACAGATACGCAGTATTTT
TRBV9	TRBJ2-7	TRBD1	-	CASSREGQGPYEQYF	TGTGCCAGCAGTAGAGAGGGACAGGGCCCCTACGAGCAGTACTTC
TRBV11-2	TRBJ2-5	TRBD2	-	CASSFLAGVQETQYF	TGTGCCAGCAGCTTTCTAGCGGGTGTCCAAGAGACCCAGTACTTC
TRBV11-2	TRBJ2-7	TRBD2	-	CASSQAGGLSYEQYF	TGTGCCAGCAGCCAAGCGGGGGGGCTATCCTACGAGCAGTACTTC
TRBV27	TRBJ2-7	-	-	CASSQQGFYEQYF	TGTGCCAGCAGTCAACAGGGATTCTACGAGCAGTACTTC
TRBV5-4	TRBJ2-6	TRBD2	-	CATRTTSGSPVLTF	TGTGCCACCAGGACGACTAGCGGGAGTCCCGTCCTGACTTTC
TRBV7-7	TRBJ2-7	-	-	CASSFEPATIYEQYF	TGTGCCAGCAGCTTTGAACCCGCGACTATCTACGAGCAGTACTTC
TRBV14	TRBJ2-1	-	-	CASSPRGAAGVLYNEQFF	TGTGCCAGCAGCCCCAGGGGGGCAGCGGGGGTCCTATACAATGAGCAGTTCTTC
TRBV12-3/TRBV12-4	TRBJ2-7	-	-	CASSSSTSSQYF	TGTGCCAGCAGTTCTTCAACTAGTAGTCAGTACTTC
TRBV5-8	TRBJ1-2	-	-	CASSLFQGNDGYTF	TGTGCCAGCAGCTTGTTCCAGGGGAACGATGGCTACACCTTC
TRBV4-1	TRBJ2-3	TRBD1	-	CASSQFSPTGPRTDTQYF	TGCGCCAGCAGCCAATTTTCTCCGACAGGGCCCCGCACAGATACGCAGTATTTT
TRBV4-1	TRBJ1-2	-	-	CASSQDREGLNGYTF	TGCGCCAGCAGCCAAGATCGGGAGGGGTTGAATGGCTACACCTTC
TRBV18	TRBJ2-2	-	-	CASSPFTSGNTGELFF	TGTGCCAGCTCACCATTCACCTCGGGGAACACCGGGGAGCTGTTTTTT
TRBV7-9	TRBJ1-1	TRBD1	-	CASSLAGGQGGTEAFF	TGTGCCAGCAGCTTAGCGGGAGGACAGGGTGGCACTGAAGCTTTCTTT
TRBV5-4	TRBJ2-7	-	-	CASSLQSYEQYF	TGTGCCAGCAGCTTGCAGTCCTACGAGCAGTACTTC
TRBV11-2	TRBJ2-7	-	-	CASSPRRGAVYEQYF	TGTGCCAGCAGCCCCCGCCGGGGGGCGGTCTACGAGCAGTACTTC
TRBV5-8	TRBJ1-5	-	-	CASSLDPGTGQPQHF	TGTGCCAGCAGCTTGGATCCAGGCACAGGACAGCCCCAGCATTTT
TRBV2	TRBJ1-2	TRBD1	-	CASTRDRAAGYTF	TGTGCCAGCACCCGGGACAGGGCGGCCGGCTACACCTTC
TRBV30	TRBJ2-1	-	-	CAWSLEYNEQFF	TGTGCCTGGAGTTTGGAGTACAATGAGCAGTTCTTC
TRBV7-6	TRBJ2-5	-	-	CASNPMPGVQETQYF	TGTGCCAGCAACCCAATGCCCGGGGTGCAGGAGACCCAGTACTTC
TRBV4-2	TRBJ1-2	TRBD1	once	CASSPGQGAPNYGYTF	TGTGCCAGCAGCCCGGGACAGGGGGCACCCAACTATGGCTACACCTTC
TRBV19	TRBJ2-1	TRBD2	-	CASSLRTSGNEQFF	TGTGCCAGTAGTTTGCGGACTAGCGGGAATGAGCAGTTCTTC
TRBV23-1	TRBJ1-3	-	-	CASSLLGALQYGNTIYF	TGCGCCAGCAGCTTGCTGGGGGCCCTTCAGTACGGAAACACCATATATTTT
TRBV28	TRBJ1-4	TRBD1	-	CASSARGQGGGEKLFF	TGTGCCAGCAGTGCCAGGGGACAGGGAGGTGGGGAAAAACTGTTTTTT
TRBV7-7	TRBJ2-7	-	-	CASSPGQLYEQYF	TGTGCTAGCAGCCCCGGACAGCTCTACGAGCAGTACTTC
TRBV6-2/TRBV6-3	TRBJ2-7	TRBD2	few	CASSFEGGLAGGDEQYF	TGTGCCAGCAGTTTTGAGGGGGGACTAGCGGGAGGAGACGAGCAGTACTTC
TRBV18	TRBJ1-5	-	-	CASSPGLSNQPQHF	TGTGCCAGCTCACCGGGACTTAGCAATCAGCCCCAGCATTTT
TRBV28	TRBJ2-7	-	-	CASREVSYEQYF	TGTGCCAGCAGGGAGGTCAGCTACGAGCAGTACTTC
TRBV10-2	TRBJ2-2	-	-	CASSEWGEVVIGELFF	TGCGCCAGCAGTGAGTGGGGGGAGGTCGTAATCGGGGAGCTGTTTTTT
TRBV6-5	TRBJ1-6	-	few	CASSYRGGPLHF	TGTGCCAGCAGTTATCGGGGTGGACCCCTCCACTTT
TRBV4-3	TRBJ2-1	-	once	CASSPEGAYNEQFF	TGCGCCAGCAGCCCCGAAGGGGCCTACAATGAGCAGTTCTTC
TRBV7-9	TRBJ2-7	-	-	CASSVGTPYLYEQYF	TGTGCCAGCAGCGTAGGGACACCGTATCTCTACGAGCAGTACTTC
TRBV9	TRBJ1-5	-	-	CASSVGPGNQPQHF	TGTGCCAGCAGCGTAGGCCCGGGCAATCAGCCCCAGCATTTT
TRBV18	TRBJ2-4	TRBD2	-	CASSPGGDIQYF	TGTGCCAGCTCACCAGGGGGGGACATTCAGTACTTC